Shown below are 17 T cell receptor beta chains from a single sample sequenced in a study of blood T cell repertoires in COVID-19. Method: immunoSEQ multiplex PCR; TCRdb's copy keeps in-frame clones and lacks some. The table shows around 360,000 clones, with roughly 86% occurring only once. Source material: peripheral blood. The receptors originated from a woman aged 25 to 39 with COVID-19, enrolled during active disease.

V and J are TRBV30 and TRBJ2-2; D is possibly TRBD2 (5 bases). Between the trimmed V and J ends, which lost 0 bases and 2 bases, there was a span of 16 bases. Per germline, CDR1 GTSNPN and CDR2 SVGIG (reference sequence). The CDR3 extends over 17 amino acids. CDR3 sequence (DNA): TGTGCCTGGAGTGTACGATGGACTCCTTTCAACACCGGGGAGCTGTTTTTT. Translated: CAWSVRWTPFNTGELFF. The entire variable domain, with the rest obtained from reference TRBV30 and TRBJ2-2, is as follows: SQTIHQWPATLVQPVGSPLSLECTVEGTSNPNLYWYRQAAGRGLQLLFYSVGIGQISSEVPQNLSASRPQDRQFILSSKKLLLSDSGFYLCAWSVRWTPFNTGELFFGEGSRLTVL.

J is TRBJ2-1 and V is TRBV28, with D perhaps matching TRBD2 (5 bases). Per germline, CDR1 MDHEN and CDR2 SYDVKM. This CDR3 has 14 amino acids. V lost 8 bases to trimming and J lost 2 bases, with 13 bases between them. The CDR3 region has the DNA TGTGCCAGCGGGTACGGGAATCCCTACAATGAGCAGTTCTTC. Protein: CASGYGNPYNEQFF.

The chain couples TRBV11-2 to TRBJ1-3; 8 bases line up with TRBD1. Germline CDR1 SGHAT, CDR2 FQNNGV. The CDR3 is 18 residues long. The trim removed 5 bases at V and 0 bases at J, leaving 12 bases unmatched. The CDR3 sequence: CASSQTGTGLSSGNTIYF. In nucleotides, the CDR3 is TGTGCCAGCAGCCAAACCGGGACAGGCTTGAGCTCTGGAAACACCATATATTTT.

This chain links TRBV6-2 or TRBV6-3 with TRBJ2-6, with a possible D match to TRBD2 (5 bases). Germline V gives CDR1 MNHEY, CDR2 SVGEGT. The CDR3 extends over 15 amino acids. Trimming removed 6 bases from V and 0 bases from J, with 9 bases in between. CDR3 in DNA: TGTGCCAGCAGCGTAACTAGCTCTGGGGCCAACGTCCTGACTTTC. Translated: CASSVTSSGANVLTF.

V is TRBV3-1 (or the pseudogene TRBV3-2) and J is TRBJ1-1, with TRBD1 matching over 10 bases. The junction had 3 bases not matched to a gene; V was cut back by 6 bases and J by 5 bases. The CDR3 is 13 residues long. The germline V gene encodes CDR1 LGHDT and CDR2 YNNKEL (reference sequence). The CDR3 loop is CASRRTGGTEAFF. The CDR3, as DNA: TGTGCCAGCAGGCGGACAGGGGGGACTGAAGCTTTCTTT.

The chain couples TRBV11-2 to TRBJ1-4; 7 nucleotides align to TRBD1. CDR3 length: 16 residues. The V gene's germline CDR1 is SGHAT and CDR2 FQNNGV. Germline trimming cut 3 bases from V and 7 bases from J; bases unmatched to any gene: 11. The chain's CDR3 is CASSLLIRGSGEKLFF. The CDR3 DNA reads as TGTGCCAGCAGCTTGCTTATCAGGGGGAGCGGTGAAAAACTGTTTTTT.

The CDR3, as DNA: TGTGCCAGCAGTTACCTTAACGAGCAGTACTTC. Amino acid sequence: CASSYLNEQYF. The V call is TRBV6-5, the J call TRBJ2-7; D remains ambiguous. V lost 2 bases and J lost 5, with 4 bases in between. This CDR3 has 11 residues. Germline values: CDR1 MNHEY, CDR2 SVGAGI.

This clone was counted between two and nine times. The chain is built from TRBV7-2 and TRBJ1-2, with 7 bases aligning to TRBD1. The CDR3 is 16 amino acids. Germline CDR1 and CDR2: SGHTA and FQGNSA. V lost 4 bases, J lost 0 bases, and 8 bases stayed unmatched. DNA for the CDR3: TGTGCCAGCAGCTCCCGGGACAGAAGTCCTAACTATGGCTACACCTTC. As protein: CASSSRDRSPNYGYTF.

V is TRBV2 and J is TRBJ2-3; a possible D gene is TRBD2 (5 bases). Germline CDR1 reads SNHLY; CDR2 reads FYNNEI. There are 14 residues in the CDR3. V lost 4 bases and J 6 bases, leaving 14 bases between the germline ends. CDR3 nucleotide sequence: TGTGCCAGCAGTGCGCAGACTACATTGGATACGCAGTATTTT. Protein: CASSAQTTLDTQYF.

The V gene is TRBV27, the J gene TRBJ2-5, with D perhaps TRBD2 (6 bases). This CDR3 comprises 13 residues. V shed 1 base and J shed 5 bases, with 8 bases lying between them. CDR1 is MNHEY and CDR2 is SMNVEV in the germline V gene (reference sequence). The CDR3 protein is CASSLFRGETQYF. CDR3 DNA sequence: TGTGCCAGCAGTTTATTCCGGGGGGAGACCCAGTACTTC.

This sequence joins TRBV2 and TRBJ2-7; the match to TRBD2 covers 7 bases. The germline V gene encodes CDR1 SNHLY and CDR2 FYNNEI. V lost 4 bases and J lost 5; bases outside the gene matches: 8. The CDR3 is made up of 14 amino acids. The CDR3 reads CASSGAGEDDEQYF. CDR3 in DNA: TGTGCCAGCAGTGGGGCGGGAGAAGACGACGAGCAGTACTTC.

The chain has TRBV27 and TRBJ2-7; maybe TRBD2 (6 bases). V lost 4 bases, J lost 6 bases, and 19 bases lay in between. Germline V gene sequence: CDR1 MNHEY, CDR2 SMNVEV (reference sequence). The CDR3 is made up of 15 amino acids. The chain's CDR3 is CASSSRGGGASEQYF. The CDR3 DNA sequence: TGTGCCAGCAGTTCCCGTGGCGGAGGGGCCTCCGAGCAGTACTTC.

With respect to this clone: The junction departs from germline at one end; a sequencing error may be responsible. The chain recombines TRBV5-6 with TRBJ2-7, with D perhaps TRBD2 (7 bases). The CDR3 is 16 amino acids. Germline-derived CDR1 and CDR2 are SGHDT and YYEEEE. The CDR3 sequence: CASSLAGGLGRIAPNF. CDR3 coding DNA: TGTGCCAGCAGCTTGGCCGGGGGGCTGGGACGCATCGCCCCAAACTTC.

The V and J genes are TRBV6-1 and TRBJ2-5; possibly TRBD1 for D (6 bases). The V gene's germline CDR1 is MNHNS and CDR2 SASEGT. The V and J ends lost 0 bases and 5 bases respectively, with 10 bases between them. The length of the CDR3 is 14 residues. The CDR3 sequence: CASSEAQGRETQYF. The CDR3 DNA reads TGTGCCAGCAGTGAAGCACAGGGTCGGGAGACCCAGTACTTC.

The V call is TRBV6-5, the J call TRBJ2-1, with D possibly matching TRBD1 (5 bases). There are 15 residues in the CDR3. Trimming removed 2 bases at V and 6 bases at J, with 14 bases between. Germline V gene sequence: CDR1 MNHEY, CDR2 SVGAGI. CDR3 residues: CASSYRTSAANEQFF. CDR3 nucleotides: TGTGCCAGCAGTTACAGGACAAGTGCCGCCAATGAGCAGTTCTTC.

V and J are TRBV28 and TRBJ2-2, with 12 nucleotides matching TRBD2. CDR3 length equals 14 residues. The V and J ends lost 6 bases and 6 bases, in that order; junction bases with no gene match: 2. Germline CDR1 and CDR2: MDHEN and SYDVKM. CDR3 region: CASRPSGRAGELFF. The DNA for the CDR3 is TGTGCCAGCAGACCTAGCGGGAGGGCCGGGGAGCTGTTTTTT.

V is TRBV29-1 and J is TRBJ2-7, with 9 bases fitting TRBD2. Trimming cost V 4 bases and J 4 bases; bases outside gene matches: 2. The CDR3 length is 12 residues. Germline V gives CDR1 SQVTM, CDR2 ANQGSEA. The CDR3 region is CSVGGRGYEQYF. The CDR3 DNA reads as TGCAGCGTTGGCGGGAGGGGGTACGAGCAGTACTTC.